One and the same sample provided the 25 T cell receptor beta chains below, sequenced in a study of T cell repertoires in MIS-A myocarditis. Sequencing used immunoSEQ multiplex PCR; TCRdb keeps in-frame clones, though not all of them. There are 14,000 to 15,000 clones in the sample; 70% to 75% occur only once, and around 64% lies in the top ten. The source material was left ventricle heart tissue obtained at autopsy. The receptors originated from a man younger than 30 with fulminant myocarditis from multisystem inflammatory syndrome in adults (MIS-A) after COVID-19.

The gene calls are TRBV5-1 and TRBJ2-7; D might be TRBD1 (6 bases). The CDR3 is made up of 13 amino acids. V was trimmed by 4 bases and J by 2 bases, leaving 10 bases between them. Per germline, CDR1 SGHRS and CDR2 YFSETQ. DNA of the CDR3: TGCGCCAGCAGCACCGGACAGACCTACGAGCAGTACTTC. It is translated as CASSTGQTYEQYF. Supplemented by reference TRBV5-1 and TRBJ2-7, the full variable domain reads KAGVTQTPRYLIKTRGQQVTLSCSPISGHRSVSWYQQTPGQGLQFLFEYFSETQRNKGNFPGRFSGRQFSNSRSEMNVSTLELGDSALYLCASSTGQTYEQYFGPGTRLTVT.

The chain links TRBV30 to TRBJ1-1, with 8 bases fitting TRBD1. J was trimmed by 3 bases and V by 0 bases; bases with no gene match: 0. The CDR3 extends over 13 amino acids. The germline gives CDR1 GTSNPN, CDR2 SVGIG (reference sequence). The CDR3 region has the DNA TGTGCCTGGAGTGTGACAGGGGACACTGAAGCTTTCTTT. This sequence encodes CAWSVTGDTEAFF.

The chain employs TRBV9 and TRBJ1-5; D gene ambiguous. Trimming pared 0 bases from V and 0 bases from J, leaving 4 bases between. Germline CDR1 SGDLS, CDR2 YYNGEE. There are 14 residues in the CDR3. The CDR3 region is CASSVGHSNQPQHF. CDR3 nucleotide sequence: TGTGCCAGCAGCGTAGGTCATAGCAATCAGCCCCAGCATTTT.

The chain couples TRBV6-5 to TRBJ2-3; D remains ambiguous. Germline CDR1 reads MNHEY; CDR2 reads SVGAGI. Trimming cost V 0 bases and J 0 bases, with 10 bases left between them. This CDR3 has 16 residues. CDR3 residues: CASSYSRQGSTDTQYF. CDR3 in DNA: TGTGCCAGCAGTTACTCGAGACAAGGGAGCACAGATACGCAGTATTTT.

This chain connects TRBV28 to TRBJ2-1, with D possibly being TRBD1 or TRBD2 (7 bases each). CDR3 length: 16 residues. Germline lookup yields CDR1 MDHEN and CDR2 SYDVKM. V was clipped by 11 bases and J by 0 bases, with 20 bases between them. As DNA, the CDR3 is TGTGCCGCTATTAGGGAGGGGGCCCTCTCCTACAATGAGCAGTTCTTC. This sequence encodes CAAIREGALSYNEQFF.

A few counts support this clone. As DNA, the CDR3 is TGTGCCAGCAGCAAAGGTCGGGTGTACGAGCAGTACTTC. Translating gives CASSKGRVYEQYF. The chain is built from TRBV21-1 and TRBJ2-7; the table's D gene call, TRBD2, was not cross checked with the DNA. TRBV21-1 is marked as a pseudogene. This CDR3 is built from 13 residues.

Only one count was recorded for this clone. The rearrangement links TRBV9 to TRBJ2-1, with D possibly TRBD2 on 6 matching bases. V lost 0 bases to trimming and J lost 2 bases, with 15 bases between them. The CDR3 spans 17 residues. Germline CDR1 SGDLS, CDR2 YYNGEE. CDR3 nucleotide sequence: TGTGCCAGCAGCGTAGAAGGGCGGGGACCACCCTACAATGAGCAGTTCTTC. Its translation: CASSVEGRGPPYNEQFF.

This rearrangement joins TRBV7-9 to TRBJ1-2; 7 nucleotides line up with TRBD1. CDR1 SEHNR and CDR2 FQNEAQ come from the germline V gene (reference sequence). Trimming cost V 5 bases and J 2 bases; bases outside gene matches: 2. The CDR3 covers 13 residues. CDR3 nucleotide sequence: TGTGCCAGCAGCCAGGGGGGGAACTATGGCTACACCTTC. It translates to CASSQGGNYGYTF.

This clone came up a few times. This sequence joins TRBV7-2 and TRBJ2-5, with D perhaps TRBD2 (6 bases). V gave up 4 bases and J gave up 5 bases, with 20 bases separating them. This CDR3 has 16 amino acids. Germline V gene sequence: CDR1 SGHTA, CDR2 FQGNSA. CDR3 in DNA: TGTGCCAGCAGCTCCCCCTGGGGTCTGAGCGGGGAGACCCAGTACTTC. Encoded protein: CASSSPWGLSGETQYF.

This clone was seen more than once but under ten times. The V gene is TRBV7-9, the J gene TRBJ2-1; a possible D gene is TRBD1 (6 bases). This CDR3 region has 12 residues. Germline loops: CDR1 SEHNR, CDR2 FQNEAQ (reference sequence). Trimming took 2 bases from V and 7 from J, leaving 6 bases between them. The CDR3 sequence is CASSLQGNEQFF. CDR3 nucleotides: TGTGCCAGCAGCTTACAGGGGAATGAGCAGTTCTTC.

This clone has only a few counts. The chain couples TRBV5-6 to TRBJ1-1; TRBD1 is a possible D gene (6 bases). V dropped 1 base and J dropped 6 bases, with 16 bases sitting between them. This CDR3 is built from 15 residues. Germline CDR1 reads SGHDT; CDR2 reads YYEEEE. The CDR3 nucleotides read TGTGCCAGCAGCTTGTGGGATGGGAGACAGGCTGAAGCTTTCTTT. The encoded protein is CASSLWDGRQAEAFF.

This clone was picked up a small number of times. The same CDR3 arises from other DNA sequences in this sample as well. V is TRBV6-1 and J is TRBJ1-1; D not certain. Trimming removed 3 bases from V and 6 bases from J, with 5 bases in between. Germline CDR1 MNHNS, CDR2 SASEGT. The CDR3 length is 11 residues. CDR3 in DNA: TGTGCCAGCAGTGATGGAGCTGAAGCTTTCTTT. It is translated as CASSDGAEAFF.

The J gene is TRBJ1-2, the V gene TRBV29-1; TRBD1 matches 10 bases. V shed 7 bases and J 8 bases; nucleotides not matched to a gene: 7. CDR1 is SQVTM, CDR2 ANQGSEA, per germline. The CDR3 consists of 12 residues. CDR3 nucleotide sequence: TGCAGCGCCGGGGACAGGGGAACGGGCTACACCTTC. Translation: CSAGDRGTGYTF.

This clone is termed medium-sized. This sample includes further DNA sequences coding for the same CDR3. CDR3 bases: TGTGCCAGCAGTCTTCAGGGTGACGGAAACACCATATATTTT. As protein: CASSLQGDGNTIYF. The J gene is TRBJ1-3, the V gene TRBV7-9; D is possibly TRBD1 (5 bases). Germline lookup yields CDR1 SEHNR and CDR2 FQNEAQ (reference sequence). V lost 6 bases and J 4 bases, leaving 13 bases between the germline ends. The CDR3 runs to 14 residues.

This clone was counted only a few times. This rearrangement joins TRBV28 to TRBJ2-7; unclear D gene. V lost 6 bases to trimming and J lost 1 base, with 13 bases between them. The CDR3 spans 14 residues. Germline loops: CDR1 MDHEN, CDR2 SYDVKM. The DNA of the CDR3 is TGTGCCAGCAGGCAGTCAGGCAGGTCCTACGAGCAGTACTTC. Its protein is CASRQSGRSYEQYF.

CDR3 protein: CASSPDREEKLFF. The CDR3 bases are TGTGCCAGCAGCCCGGACAGGGAGGAAAAACTGTTTTTT. The chain has TRBV5-4 and TRBJ1-4; 8 positions agree with TRBD1. This CDR3 region has 13 residues. Looked up from germline, CDR1 is SGHNT and CDR2 is YYREEE (reference sequence). Trimming cost V 4 bases and J 8 bases; bases outside gene matches: 4.

The chain uses TRBV11-2 and TRBJ2-1; TRBD1 aligns across 9 bases. The CDR3 sequence is 16 residues long. Germline trimming cut 5 bases from V and 4 bases from J; bases unmatched to any gene: 9. Per germline, CDR1 SGHAT and CDR2 FQNNGV. The CDR3: CASSPTDRGGYNEQFF. The DNA of the CDR3 is TGTGCCAGCAGCCCCACCGACAGGGGGGGTTACAATGAGCAGTTCTTC. Full variable domain (missing parts from reference TRBV11-2 and TRBJ2-1): EAGVAQSPRYKIIEKRQSVAFWCNPISGHATLYWYQQILGQGPKLLIQFQNNGVVDDSQLPKDRFSAERLKGVDSTLKIQPAKLEDSAVYLCASSPTDRGGYNEQFFGPGTRLTVL.

This chain joins TRBV9 and TRBJ2-1; TRBD2 matches 13 bases. V lost 0 bases, J lost 4 bases, and 1 base stayed unmatched. The CDR3 has 16 residues. Germline CDR1 reads SGDLS; CDR2 reads YYNGEE. The DNA for the CDR3 is TGTGCCAGCAGCGTAGAGGGACTAGCGGGGTACAATGAGCAGTTCTTC. The encoded protein is CASSVEGLAGYNEQFF.

The J gene is TRBJ1-2, the V gene TRBV9; TRBD1 agrees at 7 bases. This CDR3 has 14 amino acids. CDR1 and CDR2 (germline): SGDLS, YYNGEE. V gave up 4 bases and J gave up 1 base; unmatched junction bases: 4. CDR3 bases: TGTGCCAGCAGCCTCACAGGGGATAACTATGGCTACACCTTC. Protein product: CASSLTGDNYGYTF.

The chain combines TRBV5-4 with TRBJ1-4, with D maybe TRBD1 (5 bases). The germline V and J ends were trimmed by 0 bases and 8 bases, with 14 bases remaining between them. This CDR3 has 15 amino acids. In germline, CDR1 is SGHNT, CDR2 YYREEE (reference sequence). The CDR3 DNA reads as TGTGCCAGCAGCTTGGATGGGGGGGTCGAGGAAAAACTGTTTTTT. It translates to CASSLDGGVEEKLFF.

The chain couples TRBV6-5 to TRBJ1-1; possibly TRBD1 for D (6 bases). This CDR3 comprises 15 residues. Germline CDR1 is MNHEY and CDR2 is SVGAGI. V shed 4 bases and J shed 1 base, with 13 bases lying between them. CDR3 bases: TGTGCCAGCAGTTCCTGGGTAGGGGGGAACACTGAAGCTTTCTTT. Translated, it gives CASSSWVGGNTEAFF.

J is TRBJ1-1 and V is TRBV7-2; maybe TRBD1 (5 bases). Germline V gene data show CDR1 as SGHTA and CDR2 as FQGNSA. The CDR3 sequence is 14 residues long. V lost 4 bases to trimming and J lost 4 bases, with 13 bases between them. The CDR3 sequence: CASSWGGSGTEAFF. CDR3 nucleotide sequence: TGTGCCAGCAGCTGGGGGGGGAGCGGCACTGAAGCTTTCTTT.

Only one count was recorded for this clone. The chain uses TRBV11-3 and TRBJ1-1; D is unresolved. The germline CDR1 and CDR2 sequences are SGHNT and YENEEA. The V and J ends lost 6 bases and 2 bases respectively, with 13 bases between them. The CDR3 is 14 residues long. CDR3 coding DNA: TGTGCCAGCAGTCCGACGGATGCCAACACTGAAGCTTTCTTT. This sequence encodes CASSPTDANTEAFF.

The rearrangement joins TRBV10-2 to TRBJ2-7; D gene uncertain. The CDR3 contains 14 residues. CDR1 and CDR2 (germline): WSHSY, SAAADI. V lost 2 bases and J 2 bases, leaving 10 bases between the germline ends. CDR3 in DNA: TGCGCCAGCAGTGAGGAGGCAGATACCTACGAGCAGTACTTC. Amino acids: CASSEEADTYEQYF.

In this sample, this clone turned up a few times. The chain joins TRBV19 to TRBJ2-2, with TRBD1 identical over 8 bases. From germline, CDR1 is LNHDA and CDR2 SQIVND (reference sequence). After removal of 5 bases from V and 3 bases from J, the junction contained 2 bases not matched to a gene. This CDR3 has 14 residues. The CDR3: CASSDRGDTGELFF. CDR3 DNA: TGTGCCAGTAGTGACAGGGGAGACACCGGGGAGCTGTTTTTT.